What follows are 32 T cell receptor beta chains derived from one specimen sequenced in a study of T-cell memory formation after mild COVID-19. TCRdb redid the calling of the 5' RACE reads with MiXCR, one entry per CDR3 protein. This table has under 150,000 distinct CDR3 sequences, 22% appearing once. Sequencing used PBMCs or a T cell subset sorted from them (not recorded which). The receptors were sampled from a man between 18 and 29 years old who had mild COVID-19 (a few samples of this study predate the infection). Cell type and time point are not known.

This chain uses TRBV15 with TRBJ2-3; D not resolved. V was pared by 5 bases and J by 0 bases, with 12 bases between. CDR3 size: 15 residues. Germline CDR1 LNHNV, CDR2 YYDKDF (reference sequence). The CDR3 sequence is CATSASPTSTDTQYF. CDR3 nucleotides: TGTGCCACCAGCGCGTCACCGACTAGCACAGATACGCAGTATTTT.

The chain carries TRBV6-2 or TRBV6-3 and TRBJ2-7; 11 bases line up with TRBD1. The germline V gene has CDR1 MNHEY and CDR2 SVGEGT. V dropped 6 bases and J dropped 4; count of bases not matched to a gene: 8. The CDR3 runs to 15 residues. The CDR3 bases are TGTGCCAGCAGCCAACGCCGGGACAGGGGGTACGAGCAGTACGTC. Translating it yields CASSQRRDRGYEQYV.

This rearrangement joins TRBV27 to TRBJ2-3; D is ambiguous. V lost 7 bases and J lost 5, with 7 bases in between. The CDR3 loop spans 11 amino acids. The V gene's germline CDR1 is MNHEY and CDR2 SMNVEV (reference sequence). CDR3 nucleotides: TGTGCCAGCACCACGAAAGATACGCAGTATTTT. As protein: CASTTKDTQYF.

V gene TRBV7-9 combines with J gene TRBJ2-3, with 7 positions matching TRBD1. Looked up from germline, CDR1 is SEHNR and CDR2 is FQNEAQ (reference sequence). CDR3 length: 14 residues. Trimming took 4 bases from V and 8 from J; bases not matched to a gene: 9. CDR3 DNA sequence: TGTGCCAGCAGCTCCCGACAGGGTTCCGGTACGCAGTATTTT. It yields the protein CASSSRQGSGTQYF.

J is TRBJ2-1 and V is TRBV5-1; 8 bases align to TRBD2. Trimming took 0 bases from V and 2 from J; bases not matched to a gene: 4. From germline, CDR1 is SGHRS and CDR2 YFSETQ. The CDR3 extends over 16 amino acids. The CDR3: CASSLGGGGTYNEQFF. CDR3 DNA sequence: TGCGCCAGCAGCTTGGGTGGCGGGGGGACCTACAATGAGCAGTTCTTC.

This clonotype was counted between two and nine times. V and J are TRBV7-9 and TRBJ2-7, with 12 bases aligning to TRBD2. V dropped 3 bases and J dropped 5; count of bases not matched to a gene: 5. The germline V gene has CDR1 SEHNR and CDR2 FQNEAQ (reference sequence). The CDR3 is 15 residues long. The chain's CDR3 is CASSLVGLAGNEQYF. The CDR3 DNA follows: TGTGCCAGCAGCTTGGTTGGACTAGCGGGGAACGAGCAGTACTTC.

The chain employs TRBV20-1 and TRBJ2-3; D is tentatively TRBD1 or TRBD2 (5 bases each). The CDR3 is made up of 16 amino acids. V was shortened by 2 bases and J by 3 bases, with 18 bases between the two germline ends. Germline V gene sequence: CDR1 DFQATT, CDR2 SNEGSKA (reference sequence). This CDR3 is CSARSLGTLETDTQYF. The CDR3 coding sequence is TGCAGTGCTAGATCCCTCGGGACCCTAGAAACAGATACGCAGTATTTT.

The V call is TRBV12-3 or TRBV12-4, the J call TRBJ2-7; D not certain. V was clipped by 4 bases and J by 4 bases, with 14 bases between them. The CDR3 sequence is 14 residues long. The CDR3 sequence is CASSSDRTAYEQYF. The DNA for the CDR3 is TGTGCCAGCAGTTCGGATCGGACGGCTTACGAGCAGTACTTC.

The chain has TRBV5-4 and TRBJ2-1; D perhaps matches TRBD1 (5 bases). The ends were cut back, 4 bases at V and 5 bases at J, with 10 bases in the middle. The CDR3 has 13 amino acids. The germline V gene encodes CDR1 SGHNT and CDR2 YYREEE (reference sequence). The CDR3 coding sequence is TGTGCCAGCAGCCCACAGGATAACAATGAGCAGTTCTTC. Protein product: CASSPQDNNEQFF.

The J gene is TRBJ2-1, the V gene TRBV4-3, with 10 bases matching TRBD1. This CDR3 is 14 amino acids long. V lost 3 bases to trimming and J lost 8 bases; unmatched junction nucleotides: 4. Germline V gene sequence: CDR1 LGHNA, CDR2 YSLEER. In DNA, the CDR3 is TGCGCCAGCAGCCATCGACAGGGGGCATATGAGCAGTTCTTC. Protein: CASSHRQGAYEQFF.

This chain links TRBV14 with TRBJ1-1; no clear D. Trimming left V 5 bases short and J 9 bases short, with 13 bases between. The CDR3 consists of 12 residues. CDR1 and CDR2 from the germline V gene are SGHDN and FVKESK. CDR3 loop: CASSATGYQAFF. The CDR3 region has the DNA TGTGCCAGCAGCGCTACGGGGTACCAAGCTTTCTTT. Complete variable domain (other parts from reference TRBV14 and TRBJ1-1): EAGVTQFPSHSVIEKGQTVTLRCDPISGHDNLYWYRRVMGKEIKFLLHFVKESKQDESGMPNNRFLAERTGGTYSTLKVQPAELEDSGVYFCASSATGYQAFFGQGTRLTVV.

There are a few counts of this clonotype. Here the CDR3 reads CSVEFGRGGFTGELFF. The DNA of the CDR3 is TGCAGCGTTGAGTTCGGCAGGGGGGGATTCACCGGGGAGCTGTTTTTT. The chain has TRBV29-1 and TRBJ2-2; either TRBD1 or TRBD2 may fit D (7 bases each). CDR3 length: 16 amino acids. Germline V gene data show CDR1 as SQVTM and CDR2 as ANQGSEA. Trimming cost V 3 bases and J 4 bases, with 18 bases left between them.

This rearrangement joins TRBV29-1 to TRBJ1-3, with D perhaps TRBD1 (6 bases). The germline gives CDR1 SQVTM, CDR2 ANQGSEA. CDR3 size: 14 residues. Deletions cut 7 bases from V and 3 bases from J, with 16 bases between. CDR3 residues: CSAGLGAVGNTIYF. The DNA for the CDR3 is TGCAGCGCTGGGCTGGGGGCAGTTGGAAACACCATATATTTT.

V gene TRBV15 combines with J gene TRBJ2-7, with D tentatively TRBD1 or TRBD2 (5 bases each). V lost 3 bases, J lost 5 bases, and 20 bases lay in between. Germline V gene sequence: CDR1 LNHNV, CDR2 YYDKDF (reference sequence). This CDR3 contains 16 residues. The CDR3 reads CATSSNPYRRGNEQYF. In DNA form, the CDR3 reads TGTGCCACCAGCAGTAACCCTTACAGGAGAGGGAACGAGCAGTACTTC.

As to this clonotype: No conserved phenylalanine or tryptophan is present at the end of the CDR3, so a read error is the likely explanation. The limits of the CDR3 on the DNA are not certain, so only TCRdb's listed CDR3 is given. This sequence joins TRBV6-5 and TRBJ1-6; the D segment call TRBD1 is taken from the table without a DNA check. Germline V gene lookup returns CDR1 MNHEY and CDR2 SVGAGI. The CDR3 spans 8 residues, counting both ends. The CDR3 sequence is CASSLGGP.

CDR3 in amino acids: CASSQDRELFF. The CDR3 DNA follows: TGTGCCAGCAGCCAAGATCGGGAGCTGTTTTTT. The V gene is TRBV3-1, the J gene TRBJ2-2; D gene unclear. The CDR3 spans 11 residues. V lost 0 bases, J lost 9 bases, and 2 bases lay in between. The germline V gene has CDR1 LGHDT and CDR2 YNNKEL (reference sequence).

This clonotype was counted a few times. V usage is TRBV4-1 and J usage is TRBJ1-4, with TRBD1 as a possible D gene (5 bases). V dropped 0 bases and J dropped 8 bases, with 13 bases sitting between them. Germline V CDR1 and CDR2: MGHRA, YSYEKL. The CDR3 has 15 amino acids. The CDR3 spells CASSQEPGMGEKLFF. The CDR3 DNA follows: TGCGCCAGCAGCCAAGAGCCAGGGATGGGAGAAAAACTGTTTTTT.

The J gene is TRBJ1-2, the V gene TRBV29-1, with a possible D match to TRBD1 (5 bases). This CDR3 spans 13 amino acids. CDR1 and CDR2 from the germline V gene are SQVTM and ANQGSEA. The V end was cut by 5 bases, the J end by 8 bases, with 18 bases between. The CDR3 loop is CSVTPSGGLGYTF. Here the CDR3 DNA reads TGCAGCGTTACCCCCTCGGGGGGGTTGGGCTACACCTTC.

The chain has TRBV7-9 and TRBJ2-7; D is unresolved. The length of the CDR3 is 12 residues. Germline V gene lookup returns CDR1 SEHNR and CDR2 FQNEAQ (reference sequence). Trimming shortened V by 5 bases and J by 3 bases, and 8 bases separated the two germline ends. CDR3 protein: CASSRAGYEQYF. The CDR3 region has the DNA TGTGCCAGCAGCCGAGCCGGCTACGAGCAGTACTTC. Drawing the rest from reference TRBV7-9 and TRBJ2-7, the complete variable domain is DTGVSQNPRHKITKRGQNVTFRCDPISEHNRLYWYRQTLGQGPEFLTYFQNEAQLEKSRLLSDRFSAERPKGSFSTLEIQRTEQGDSAMYLCASSRAGYEQYFGPGTRLTVT.

The CDR3 DNA reads as TGTGCCAGCAGCACCTTGGGACAGGGGGCTACCAAAAACATTCAGTACTTC. Amino acid sequence: CASSTLGQGATKNIQYF. This chain joins TRBV7-9 and TRBJ2-4; TRBD1 agrees at 12 bases. Germline CDR1 SEHNR, CDR2 FQNEAQ (reference sequence). The length of the CDR3 is 17 residues. The V gene end was trimmed by 5 bases and the J gene end by 2 bases; junction bases not matched to a gene: 7.

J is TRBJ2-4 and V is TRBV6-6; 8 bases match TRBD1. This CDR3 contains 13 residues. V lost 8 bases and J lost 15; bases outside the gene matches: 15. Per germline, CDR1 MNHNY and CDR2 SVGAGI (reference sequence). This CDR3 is CASLAGWDRMGYF. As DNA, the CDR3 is TGTGCCAGCCTCGCGGGTTGGGACAGGATGGGGTACTTC.

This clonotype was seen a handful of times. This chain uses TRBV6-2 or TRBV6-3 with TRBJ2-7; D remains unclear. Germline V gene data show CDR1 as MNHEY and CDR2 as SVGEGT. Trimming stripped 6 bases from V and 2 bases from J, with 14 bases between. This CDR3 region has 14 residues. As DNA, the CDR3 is TGTGCCAGCAGCCCCTCCACCTATGCCTACGAGCAGTACGTC. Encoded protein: CASSPSTYAYEQYV.

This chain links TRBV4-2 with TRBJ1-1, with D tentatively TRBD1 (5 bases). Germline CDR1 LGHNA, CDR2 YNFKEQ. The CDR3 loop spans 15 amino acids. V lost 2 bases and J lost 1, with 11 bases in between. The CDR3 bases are TGTGCCAGCAGCCAAAGCGCCAGGGCGAACACTGAAGCTTTCTTT. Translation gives CASSQSARANTEAFF.

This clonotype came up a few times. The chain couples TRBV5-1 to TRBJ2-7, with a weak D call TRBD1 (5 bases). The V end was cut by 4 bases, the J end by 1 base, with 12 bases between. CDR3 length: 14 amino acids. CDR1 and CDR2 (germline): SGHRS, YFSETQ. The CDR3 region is CASSPAAGSYEQYF. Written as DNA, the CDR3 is TGCGCCAGCAGCCCGGCGGCAGGGTCCTACGAGCAGTACTTC.

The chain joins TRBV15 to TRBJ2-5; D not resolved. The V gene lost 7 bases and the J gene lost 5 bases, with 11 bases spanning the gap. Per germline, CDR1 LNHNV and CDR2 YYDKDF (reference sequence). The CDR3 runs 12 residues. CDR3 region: CATKDIGETQYF. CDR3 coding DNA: TGTGCCACCAAGGATATCGGGGAGACCCAGTACTTC.

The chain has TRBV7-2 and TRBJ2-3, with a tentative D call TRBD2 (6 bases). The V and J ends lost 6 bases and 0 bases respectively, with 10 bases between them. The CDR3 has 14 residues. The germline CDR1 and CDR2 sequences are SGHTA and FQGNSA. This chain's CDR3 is CASRPGRSTDTQYF. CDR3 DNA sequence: TGTGCCAGCAGGCCCGGGAGAAGCACAGATACGCAGTATTTT.

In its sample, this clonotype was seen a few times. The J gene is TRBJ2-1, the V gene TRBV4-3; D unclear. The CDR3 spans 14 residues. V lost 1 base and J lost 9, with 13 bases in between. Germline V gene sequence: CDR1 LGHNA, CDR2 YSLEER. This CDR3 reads CASSQGVRAGEQFF. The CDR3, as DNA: TGCGCCAGCAGCCAAGGGGTGCGTGCAGGTGAGCAGTTCTTC.

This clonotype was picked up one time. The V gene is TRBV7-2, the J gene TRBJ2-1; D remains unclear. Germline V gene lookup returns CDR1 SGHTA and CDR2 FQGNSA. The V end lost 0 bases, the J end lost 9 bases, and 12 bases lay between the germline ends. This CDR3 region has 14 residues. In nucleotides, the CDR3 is TGTGCCAGCAGCTTAGCAGGGCTAGAAGGTGAGCAGTTCTTC. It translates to CASSLAGLEGEQFF.

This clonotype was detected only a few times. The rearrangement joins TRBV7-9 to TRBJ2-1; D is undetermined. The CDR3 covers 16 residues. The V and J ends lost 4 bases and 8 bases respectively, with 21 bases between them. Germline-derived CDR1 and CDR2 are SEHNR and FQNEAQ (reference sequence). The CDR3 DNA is TGTGCCAGCAGCTCAAACGGACCCACAGTTGTCGATGAGCAGTTCTTC. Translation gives CASSSNGPTVVDEQFF.

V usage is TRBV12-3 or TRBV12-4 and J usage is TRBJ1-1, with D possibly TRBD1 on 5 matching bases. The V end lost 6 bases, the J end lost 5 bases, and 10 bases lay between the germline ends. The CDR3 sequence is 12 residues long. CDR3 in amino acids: CASSLPGTEAFF. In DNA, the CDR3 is TGTGCCAGCAGCCTCCCAGGGACTGAAGCTTTCTTT.

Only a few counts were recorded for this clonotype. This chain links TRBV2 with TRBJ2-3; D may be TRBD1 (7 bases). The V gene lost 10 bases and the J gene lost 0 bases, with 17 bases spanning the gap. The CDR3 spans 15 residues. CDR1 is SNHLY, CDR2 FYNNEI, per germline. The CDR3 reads CATPQGGSSTDTQYF. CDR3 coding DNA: TGTGCCACCCCCCAGGGGGGCTCTAGCACAGATACGCAGTATTTT.

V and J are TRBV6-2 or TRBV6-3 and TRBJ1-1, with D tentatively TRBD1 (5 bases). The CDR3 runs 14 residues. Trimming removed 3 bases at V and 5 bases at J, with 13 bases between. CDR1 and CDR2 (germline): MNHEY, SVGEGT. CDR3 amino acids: CASSYWGGETEAFF. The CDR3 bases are TGTGCCAGCAGTTATTGGGGAGGGGAGACTGAAGCTTTCTTT.